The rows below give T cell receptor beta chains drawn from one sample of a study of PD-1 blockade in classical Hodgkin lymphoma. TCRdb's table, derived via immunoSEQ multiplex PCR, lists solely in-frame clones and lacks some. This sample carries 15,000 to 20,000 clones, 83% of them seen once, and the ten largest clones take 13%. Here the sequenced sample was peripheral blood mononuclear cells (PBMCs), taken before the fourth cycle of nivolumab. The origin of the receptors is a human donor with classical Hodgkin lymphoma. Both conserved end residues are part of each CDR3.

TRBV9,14,CASSGQGGGTEAFF
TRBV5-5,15,CASSGGTSFYNEQFF
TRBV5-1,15,CASSFRDAAAGEQYF
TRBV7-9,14,CASSLGRVNSPLHF
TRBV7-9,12,CASSLVGYEQYF
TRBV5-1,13,CASSLDGTDTQYF
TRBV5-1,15,CASSSQTGMNTEAFF
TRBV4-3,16,CASSQAEGVAGNTIYF
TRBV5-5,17,CASSLTTGSYSNQPQHF
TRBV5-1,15,CASSLDGISSYEQYF
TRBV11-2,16,CASSRIGEGVDTEAFF
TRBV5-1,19,CASSFRDRERGSGANVLTF
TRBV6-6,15,CASLTLQHSGNTIYF
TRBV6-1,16,CASSEPPAGLSSPLHF
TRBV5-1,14,CASSSFDSIHGYTF
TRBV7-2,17,CASSLGPQAGGPNEQFF
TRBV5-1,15,CASSLQGQGTYEQYF
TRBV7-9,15,CASSLEQNSNQPQHF
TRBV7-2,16,CASSFKGTSGGAGLFF
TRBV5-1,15,CASSLARGGNSPLHF
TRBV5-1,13,CASRVGTYNEQFF
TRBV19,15,CASSIVGTNNQPQHF
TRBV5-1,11,CASSDSYEQYF
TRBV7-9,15,CASSLEGTGTGELFF
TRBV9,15,CASSVNRGQGYEQYF